One and the same sample provided the 15 T cell receptor beta chains below, sequenced in a study of blood T cell repertoires in COVID-19. The method was immunoSEQ multiplex PCR; TCRdb's version includes in-frame clones alone and lacks a portion of them. Of 50,000 to 70,000 clones in the sample, around 90% are singletons; the top ten hold about 9.1%. Sequencing was done on a sample of peripheral blood. Receptors originate from an elderly woman with active COVID-19.

The chain carries TRBV5-8 and TRBJ1-6; D is possibly TRBD1 (5 bases). The CDR3 contains 14 residues. Trimming removed 4 bases from V and 10 bases from J, with 15 bases in between. Per the germline V gene, CDR1 is SGHTS and CDR2 is YDEGEE. The chain's CDR3 is CASSQGFTGSPLHF. The CDR3 DNA reads TGTGCCAGCAGCCAGGGTTTCACAGGATCACCCCTCCACTTT.

CDR3: CASSPDRGVTEAFF. In DNA, the CDR3 is TGTGCCAGCAGCCCGGACAGGGGGGTCACTGAAGCTTTCTTT. V gene TRBV7-2 combines with J gene TRBJ1-1; 10 nucleotides line up with TRBD1. After removal of 5 bases from V and 4 bases from J, the junction contained 4 bases not matched to a gene. Looked up from germline, CDR1 is SGHTA and CDR2 is FQGNSA. The CDR3 sequence is 14 residues long.

This chain links TRBV7-8 with TRBJ2-2, with TRBD2 identical over 8 bases. The germline V gene encodes CDR1 SGHVS and CDR2 FQNEAQ. V was pared by 2 bases and J by 3 bases, with 2 bases of the junction left unmatched. The CDR3 is made up of 15 amino acids. CDR3: CASSLKAGDTGELFF. The CDR3 DNA reads as TGTGCCAGCAGCTTAAAAGCGGGAGACACCGGGGAGCTGTTTTTT. Full variable domain (missing parts from reference TRBV7-8 and TRBJ2-2): GAGVSQSPRYKVAKRGQDVALRCDPISGHVSLFWYQQALGQGPEFLTYFQNEAQLDKSGLPSDRFFAERPEGSVSTLKIQRTQQEDSAVYLCASSLKAGDTGELFFGEGSRLTVL.

This clone was observed a single time. This chain links TRBV27 with TRBJ1-6, with 8 bases identical to TRBD1. Looked up from germline, CDR1 is MNHEY and CDR2 is SMNVEV (reference sequence). V shed 4 bases, J shed 5 bases, and the junction held 7 bases outside the gene matches. There are 16 residues in the CDR3. CDR3 nucleotides: TGTGCCAGCAGTTCCCCCCCGACAGGGGATAATTCACCCCTCCACTTT. The encoded protein is CASSSPPTGDNSPLHF.

The chain couples TRBV3-1 (or the pseudogene TRBV3-2) to TRBJ2-7; 8 bases fit TRBD2. The length of the CDR3 is 14 residues. The V gene end was trimmed by 4 bases and the J gene end by 9 bases; junction bases not matched to a gene: 11. Germline V lookup: CDR1 LGHDT, CDR2 YNNKEL (reference sequence). The CDR3 sequence: CASSPGTRFSWQYF. The CDR3, as DNA: TGTGCCAGCAGCCCCGGGACTAGATTTTCATGGCAGTACTTC.

The rearrangement links TRBV10-2 to TRBJ2-7; TRBD1 might be the D (6 bases). Germline-derived CDR1 and CDR2 are WSHSY and SAAADI. V lost 3 bases, J lost 3 bases, and 12 bases lay in between. This CDR3 region has 14 residues. The CDR3 protein is CASSERAGDYEQYV. The CDR3 DNA is TGCGCCAGCAGTGAAAGGGCAGGGGACTACGAGCAGTACGTC.

The chain uses TRBV6-5 and TRBJ2-3; the D gene is possibly TRBD2 (6 bases). CDR3 size: 15 residues. The germline V and J ends were trimmed by 2 bases and 5 bases, with 14 bases remaining between them. Germline CDR1 reads MNHEY; CDR2 reads SVGAGI. This CDR3 reads CASSYDGSGVDTQYF. The CDR3 DNA follows: TGTGCCAGCAGTTACGACGGGAGTGGGGTAGATACGCAGTATTTT.

The chain has TRBV9 and TRBJ1-2; 7 nucleotides match TRBD1. This CDR3 region has 13 residues. The germline CDR1 and CDR2 sequences are SGDLS and YYNGEE. Trimming cost V 1 base and J 3 bases; bases outside gene matches: 0. The CDR3, as DNA: TGTGCCAGCAGCGTAACAGGGGACTATGGCTACACCTTC. Translated: CASSVTGDYGYTF. The whole variable domain, filled in from reference TRBV9 and TRBJ1-2, reads DSGVTQTPKHLITATGQRVTLRCSPRSGDLSVYWYQQSLDQGLQFLIQYYNGEERAKGNILERFSAQQFPDLHSELNLSSLELGDSALYFCASSVTGDYGYTFGSGTRLTVV.

The rearrangement links TRBV4-1 to TRBJ2-1; D not certain. Germline CDR1 reads MGHRA; CDR2 reads YSYEKL. The CDR3 sequence is 13 residues long. Trimming shortened V by 4 bases and J by 8 bases, and 12 bases separated the two germline ends. CDR3 DNA sequence: TGCGCCAGCAGCCTCACCCCTCGGGATGAGCAGTTCTTC. Protein: CASSLTPRDEQFF.

This chain links TRBV29-1 with TRBJ1-2, with a tentative D call TRBD1 (5 bases). CDR3 length: 12 amino acids. The V end was cut by 0 bases, the J end by 6 bases, with 8 bases between. Germline V gene data show CDR1 as SQVTM and CDR2 as ANQGSEA. The CDR3 is CSVEDRGDGYTF. As DNA, the CDR3 is TGCAGCGTTGAAGATCGGGGGGATGGCTACACCTTC. Together with reference TRBV29-1 and TRBJ1-2, the CDR3 gives the full variable domain: SAVISQKPSRDICQRGTSLTIQCQVDSQVTMMFWYRQQPGQSLTLIATANQGSEATYESGFVIDKFPISRPNLTFSTLTVSNMSPEDSSIYLCSVEDRGDGYTFGSGTRLTVV.

The V call is TRBV3-1 (or the pseudogene TRBV3-2), the J call TRBJ1-1, with unresolved D. This CDR3 is built from 13 residues. Deletions cut 1 base from V and 6 bases from J, with 9 bases between. Germline assignment: CDR1 LGHDT and CDR2 YNNKEL (reference sequence). CDR3 sequence reads: CASSQGTSAEAFF. The CDR3 coding sequence is TGTGCCAGCAGCCAAGGCACTAGCGCTGAAGCTTTCTTT.

The sample holds one count of this clone. The rearrangement uses TRBV7-2 and TRBJ2-5; D unresolved. V lost 0 bases and J lost 0, with 2 bases in between. CDR3 length: 13 amino acids. The germline V gene has CDR1 SGHTA and CDR2 FQGNSA. The chain's CDR3 is CASSLAYQETQYF. CDR3 in DNA: TGTGCCAGCAGCTTAGCCTACCAAGAGACCCAGTACTTC. Full variable domain (missing parts from reference TRBV7-2 and TRBJ2-5): GAGVSQSPSNKVTEKGKDVELRCDPISGHTALYWYRQSLGQGLEFLIYFQGNSAPDKSGLPSDRFSAERTGGSVSTLTIQRTQQEDSAVYLCASSLAYQETQYFGPGTRLLVL.

This rearrangement joins TRBV27 to TRBJ2-7; 8 bases are shared with TRBD2. The CDR3 runs 15 residues. J lost 3 bases, V lost 5 bases, and 9 bases had no gene match. Germline CDR1 reads MNHEY; CDR2 reads SMNVEV (reference sequence). The CDR3 DNA is TGTGCCAGCAGTGAGGGACTAGGTATACGCTACGAGCAGTACTTC. This translates into CASSEGLGIRYEQYF.

This chain joins TRBV10-3 and TRBJ2-1; TRBD2 matches 9 bases. CDR1 ENHRY and CDR2 SYGVKD come from the germline V gene. The CDR3 extends over 20 amino acids. With V trimmed by 0 bases and J by 0 bases, 12 bases remained unmatched. The DNA of the CDR3 is TGTGCCATCAGTGAGTCGCTTACGGGCGGGAGGGCAAGCTCCTACAATGAGCAGTTCTTC. It specifies CAISESLTGGRASSYNEQFF.

The V and J genes are TRBV4-2 and TRBJ1-2; 7 bases map to TRBD1. Germline V gene data show CDR1 as LGHNA and CDR2 as YNFKEQ. V was pared by 2 bases and J by 1 base, with 4 bases of the junction left unmatched. There are 15 residues in the CDR3. CDR3 DNA sequence: TGTGCCAGCAGCCAAACGACAGGGCTTAACTATGGCTACACCTTC. Encoded protein: CASSQTTGLNYGYTF.